Listed below are T cell receptor beta chains from one sample, sequenced in a study of blood T cell repertoires in COVID-19. Sequencing was performed with immunoSEQ multiplex PCR; in TCRdb, only in-frame clones are kept and a portion is missing. In the table there are 150,000 to 200,000 clones, 89% of which are singletons. Sequenced: peripheral blood. These receptor sequences come from a man younger than 35 who had recovered from COVID-19. CDR3s include the opening cysteine and the closing phenylalanine or tryptophan. Fields, in order: J gene, clone size, V gene, CDR3 protein. Part of the rows lack a size; the others show once, few, many or a class for expanded clones.

TRBJ1-1,few,TRBV7-9,CASSLPADRGWNTEAFF
TRBJ1-1,-,TRBV5-6,CASQTGGMNTEAFF
TRBJ2-1,-,TRBV6-2/TRBV6-3,CASSFAASSGSREQFF
TRBJ2-5,-,TRBV18,CASSPGTGLKETQYF
TRBJ2-3,few,TRBV5-1,CASSLGLAGGHTQYF
TRBJ2-3,-,TRBV9,CASSVELSHTDTQYF
TRBJ2-3,-,TRBV25-1,CASSPFGTGKEYF
TRBJ2-1,-,TRBV11-3,CASSLVSGKSYNEQFF
TRBJ1-1,-,TRBV7-2,CASSLDARMNTEAFF
TRBJ1-2,few,TRBV30,CAWSLLQAGYTF
TRBJ2-3,-,TRBV3-1/TRBV3-2,CASSQGREGRDTQYF
TRBJ2-3,-,TRBV7-9,CASSLAAGESDTQYF
TRBJ2-3,-,TRBV4-3,CASSQDRLAGQYF
TRBJ1-1,-,TRBV6-2/TRBV6-3,CASSYSGGQTEAFF
TRBJ2-5,once,TRBV2,CASSDSEETQYF
TRBJ1-6,-,TRBV18,CASSPPGSGSPLHF
TRBJ1-6,-,TRBV7-9,CASKGASNSPLHF
TRBJ1-2,-,TRBV18,CASSDGQVYGYTF
TRBJ2-5,-,TRBV3-1/TRBV3-2,CASSHAGQRTSGVETQYF
TRBJ2-7,few,TRBV3-1/TRBV3-2,CASSRGREVTYEQYF
TRBJ2-2,-,TRBV10-3,CAAGAGVTGELFF
TRBJ1-5,once,TRBV3-1/TRBV3-2,CASSHRGPNQPQHF
TRBJ1-1,-,TRBV10-3,CAISERGGNTEAFF
TRBJ1-1,once,TRBV20-1,CSASQVEAFF
TRBJ2-7,-,TRBV28,CASSFFEGAFDEQYF
TRBJ1-5,-,TRBV19,CASSPEEGLSNQPQHF
TRBJ1-2,once,TRBV14,CASSPVGGNYGYTF
TRBJ2-6,-,TRBV5-1,CASQASARSGANVLTF
TRBJ2-1,once,TRBV5-8,CASSFQRSSYNEQFF
TRBJ2-3,-,TRBV24-1,CATSDSPGDADTQYF
TRBJ1-2,-,TRBV10-3,CAISESGLGPRHGYTF
TRBJ2-7,-,TRBV7-2,CASSLLSGLYEQYF
TRBJ2-7,-,TRBV19,CASRLAASSYEQYF
TRBJ2-7,-,TRBV7-2,CASSLGDRSHYEQYF
TRBJ1-1,-,TRBV7-2,CASSPRDSLMNTEAFF
TRBJ2-5,-,TRBV7-2,CASSLGGRTVETQYF
TRBJ2-2,-,TRBV5-1,CASSYTEMNTGELFF
TRBJ1-2,-,TRBV7-2,CASSPRQGNYGYTF
TRBJ1-1,once,TRBV4-2,CASSQEGGIGTEAFF
TRBJ2-7,few,TRBV4-3,CASSQASGHEQYF
TRBJ1-4,-,TRBV4-3,CASSQSGTANEKLFF
TRBJ1-4,-,TRBV9,CASSLGGPNEKLFF
TRBJ2-2,-,TRBV2,CASSAGQFYTGELFF